The 10 T cell receptor beta chains reported below all come from one sample, sequenced in a study of Ad26.COV2.S vaccination and SARS-CoV-2 variants. Treatment indicated: over 15 received Ad26.COV2.S at low or high dose, single or two shots; a few received placebo; per-sample allocation not given. Specimens were obtained on day 63 following the first vaccine or placebo injection. Sequencing used immunoSEQ multiplex PCR; TCRdb keeps in-frame clones, though not all of them. Found here are some 240,000 clones, approximately 88% of them singletons; the top ten hold less than 3%. Sequences were derived from peripheral blood, sampled in a trial of Ad26.COV2.S vaccine versus placebo. The receptor set was obtained from a person between 18 and 65 years old who received the Ad26.COV2.S COVID-19 vaccine or a placebo.

This chain connects TRBV27 to TRBJ2-1; no reliable D call. The CDR3 contains 15 residues. CDR1 and CDR2 (germline): MNHEY, SMNVEV (reference sequence). Trimming took off 5 bases at V and 6 bases at J, with 17 bases between the two ends. This CDR3 reads CASSPPPTGSNEQFF. CDR3 nucleotides: TGTGCCAGCAGTCCTCCCCCGACTGGATCCAATGAGCAGTTCTTC.

V usage is TRBV9 and J usage is TRBJ1-5; TRBD1 matches 10 bases. Germline-derived CDR1 and CDR2 are SGDLS and YYNGEE. This CDR3 has 16 residues. Trimming took 0 bases from V and 5 from J; bases not matched to a gene: 5. CDR3 in DNA: TGTGCCAGCAGCGTAGGTCCCGGGACAGGGGATCAGCCCCAGCATTTT. This codes for CASSVGPGTGDQPQHF.

The chain links TRBV2 to TRBJ2-7, with 11 bases lining up with TRBD1. This CDR3 has 14 amino acids. Germline CDR1 reads SNHLY; CDR2 reads FYNNEI. J was trimmed by 1 base and V by 6 bases; bases with no gene match: 2. The CDR3 region is CASSRDRGSYEQYF. The CDR3 coding sequence is TGTGCCAGCAGCCGGGACAGGGGGTCCTACGAGCAGTACTTC.

The rearrangement links TRBV24-1 to TRBJ2-1; TRBD1 matches 7 bases. The germline CDR1 and CDR2 sequences are KGHDR and SFDVKD. CDR3 size: 17 residues. Trimming cost V 4 bases and J 1 base; bases outside gene matches: 9. The CDR3 sequence is CATSDPAQGWSYNEQFF. CDR3 bases: TGTGCCACCAGTGACCCCGCACAGGGGTGGTCCTACAATGAGCAGTTCTTC.

This sequence joins TRBV7-9 and TRBJ1-3; D possibly corresponds to TRBD1 (6 bases). There are 14 residues in the CDR3. V was cut by 10 bases and J by 2 bases, with 15 bases left in between. The germline CDR1 and CDR2 sequences are SEHNR and FQNEAQ (reference sequence). In DNA form, the CDR3 reads TGTGCCACCCGGGGGGGGGCGACTGGAAACACCATATATTTT. Protein: CATRGGATGNTIYF.

For the CDR3, the DNA is TGTGCCAGTAGTCAGGACAGGGTCTTCTATGGCTACACCTTC. Protein product: CASSQDRVFYGYTF. The chain combines TRBV19 with TRBJ1-2; 8 bases align to TRBD1. Looked up from germline, CDR1 is LNHDA and CDR2 is SQIVND (reference sequence). This CDR3 has 14 amino acids. Trimming took 5 bases from V and 4 from J; bases not matched to a gene: 6.

The V call is TRBV7-7, the J call TRBJ2-1; tentatively, D is TRBD2 (7 bases). The CDR3 length is 16 residues. CDR1 SSHAT and CDR2 FNYEAQ come from the germline V gene (reference sequence). V was clipped by 1 base and J by 5 bases, with 15 bases between them. In DNA form, the CDR3 reads TGTGCCAGCAGCTTAGGGGGGGGCAGGGGACACAATGAGCAGTTCTTC. This gives the protein CASSLGGGRGHNEQFF.

The genes are TRBV7-9 and TRBJ2-1; the D gene could be TRBD1 or TRBD2 (5 bases each). The CDR3 totals 12 residues. V shed 3 bases and J shed 9 bases, with 9 bases lying between them. In germline, CDR1 is SEHNR, CDR2 FQNEAQ (reference sequence). In nucleotides, the CDR3 is TGTGCCAGCAGCTTCGGGGCGCCTGAGCAGTTCTTC. This translates into CASSFGAPEQFF.

The J gene is TRBJ1-6, the V gene TRBV5-1, with TRBD1 matching over 7 bases. Looked up from germline, CDR1 is SGHRS and CDR2 is YFSETQ. The J segment lost 6 bases and the V segment lost 0 bases, leaving 3 bases of the junction unmatched. The CDR3 has 15 amino acids. Written as DNA, the CDR3 is TGCGCCAGCAGCTTGGACAGGGGAGCTAATTCACCCCTCCACTTT. It encodes CASSLDRGANSPLHF. The entire variable domain, with the rest obtained from reference TRBV5-1 and TRBJ1-6, is as follows: KAGVTQTPRYLIKTRGQQVTLSCSPISGHRSVSWYQQTPGQGLQFLFEYFSETQRNKGNFPGRFSGRQFSNSRSEMNVSTLELGDSALYLCASSLDRGANSPLHFGNGTRLTVT.

V gene TRBV6-2 or TRBV6-3 combines with J gene TRBJ2-2; D not certain. The germline V and J ends were trimmed by 5 bases and 7 bases, with 14 bases remaining between them. In germline, CDR1 is MNHEY, CDR2 SVGEGT. The CDR3 runs 14 residues. The CDR3 loop reads CASSTHARGGELFF. The CDR3 DNA reads as TGTGCCAGCAGTACCCATGCTAGAGGCGGGGAGCTGTTTTTT.